The T cell receptor beta chain under discussion was sequenced for a study of blood T cells in healthy people across ages. The study's findings and limits: PBMCs were not sorted, which prevented a conclusive comparison of naive versus antigen-experienced cells. It was held that the diversity estimates obtained from one million T cells were underestimates. TCR beta diversity tracked closely with naive T cell percentage.

This clonotype was seen ten or more times. Its antigen is currently unknown. Per germline, CDR1 SGHTA and CDR2 FQGNSA. Between the trimmed V and J ends, which lost 4 bases and 2 bases, there was a span of 7 bases. The CDR3 has 13 amino acids. Alongside a J-beta primer mix, a sample-barcoded 5' primer served in a second PCR lasting 7 to 11 cycles. Paired-end reads containing CDR3 totaled no fewer than 2.5 million for each sample. One entry per CDR3 protein, called by TCRdb with MiXCR from the 5' RACE reads. The sample includes roughly 900,000 distinct CDR3 sequences, more than 25% of them seen just once.

This sequence was found in a woman aged 80 or older in good health. The sample comprised blood. The rearrangement joins TRBV7-2 to TRBJ2-3; no firm D call. Here the CDR3 DNA reads TGTGCCAGCAGCTCCCGCTTCACAGATACGCAGTATTTT. This encodes CASSSRFTDTQYF.